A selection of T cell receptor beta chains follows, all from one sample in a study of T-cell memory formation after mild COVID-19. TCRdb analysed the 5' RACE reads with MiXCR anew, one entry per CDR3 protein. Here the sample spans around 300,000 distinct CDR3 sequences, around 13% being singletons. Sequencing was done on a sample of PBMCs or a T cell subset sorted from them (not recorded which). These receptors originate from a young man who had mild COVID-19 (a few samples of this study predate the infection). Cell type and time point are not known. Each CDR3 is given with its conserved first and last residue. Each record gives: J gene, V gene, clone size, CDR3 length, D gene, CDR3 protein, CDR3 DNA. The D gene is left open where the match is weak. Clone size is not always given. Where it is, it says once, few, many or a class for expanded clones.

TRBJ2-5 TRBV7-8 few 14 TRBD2 CASSGKTSGETQYF TGTGCCAGCAGCGGCAAGACTAGCGGAGAGACCCAGTACTTC
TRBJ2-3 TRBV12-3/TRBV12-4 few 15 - CATSEGGVNADTQYF TGTGCCACCTCAGAGGGCGGGGTAAACGCAGATACGCAGTATTTT
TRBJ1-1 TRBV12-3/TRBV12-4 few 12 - CASNRVGTEAFF TGTGCCAGCAACAGGGTCGGCACTGAAGCTTTCTTT
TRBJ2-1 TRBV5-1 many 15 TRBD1 CASSSDRGPGNEQFF TGCGCCAGCAGCTCGGACAGGGGGCCGGGCAATGAGCAGTTCTTC
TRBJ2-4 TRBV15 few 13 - CATSGTRQGIQYF TGTGCCACCTCCGGGACCCGCCAGGGCATTCAGTACTTC
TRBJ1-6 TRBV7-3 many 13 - CASSLQNNSPLHF TGTGCCAGCAGCTTACAAAATAATTCACCCCTCCACTTT
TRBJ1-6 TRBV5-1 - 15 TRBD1 CASSNRDRDRSPLHF TGCGCCAGCAGCAACCGGGACAGGGATAGGTCACCCCTCCACTTT
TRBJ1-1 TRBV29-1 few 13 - CSVEETPNTEAFF TGCAGCGTTGAAGAGACACCAAACACTGAAGCTTTCTTT
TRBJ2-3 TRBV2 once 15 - CASSDGTPSTDTQYF TGTGCCAGCAGCGACGGTACCCCTAGCACAGATACGCAGTATTTT
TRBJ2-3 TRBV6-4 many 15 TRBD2 CASSASGGATDTQYF TGTGCCAGCAGTGCGAGCGGGGGGGCCACAGATACGCAGTATTTT
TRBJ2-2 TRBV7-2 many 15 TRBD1 CASTLTGGYTGELFF TGTGCCAGCACCCTGACAGGGGGTTACACCGGGGAGCTGTTTTTT
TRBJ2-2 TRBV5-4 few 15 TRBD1 CASSYGTGYTGELFF TGTGCCAGCAGCTATGGGACAGGCTACACCGGGGAGCTGTTTTTT
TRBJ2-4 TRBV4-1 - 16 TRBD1 CASSYDPTGVGNIQYF TGCGCCAGCAGCTACGACCCGACAGGGGTGGGAAACATTCAGTACTTC
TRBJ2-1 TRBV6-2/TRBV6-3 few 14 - CASRTRDKNNEQFF TGTGCCAGCAGAACTCGGGACAAAAACAATGAGCAGTTCTTC
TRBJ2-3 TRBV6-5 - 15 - CASSANGRGTDTQYF TGTGCCAGCAGTGCGAACGGTCGGGGGACGGATACGCAGTATTTT
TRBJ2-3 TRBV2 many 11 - CASSEPDTQYF TGTGCCAGCAGTGAACCAGATACGCAGTATTTT
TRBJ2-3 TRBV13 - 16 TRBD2 CASSILAGFSTDTQYF TGTGCCAGCAGCATACTAGCGGGATTTTCCACAGATACGCAGTATTTT
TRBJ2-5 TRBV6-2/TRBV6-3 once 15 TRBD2 CASSSLAGHRETQYF TGTGCCAGCAGTTCACTAGCGGGACATCGCGAGACCCAGTACTTC
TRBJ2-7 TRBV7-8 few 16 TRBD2 CASSSRLAGDPDEQYF TGTGCCAGCAGCTCCAGACTAGCGGGAGACCCGGACGAGCAGTACTTC
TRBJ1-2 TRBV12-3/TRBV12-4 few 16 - CASSLGTAVGNYGYTF TGTGCCAGCAGTTTAGGGACAGCCGTAGGAAACTATGGCTACACCTTC
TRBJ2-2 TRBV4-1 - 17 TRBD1 CASSLKADRGLVGELFF TGCGCCAGCAGCCTTAAGGCGGACAGGGGGCTTGTCGGGGAGCTGTTTTTT
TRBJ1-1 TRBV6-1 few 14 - CASSEAGRGHQAFF TGTGCCAGCAGTGAAGCTGGTCGGGGCCACCAAGCTTTCTTT
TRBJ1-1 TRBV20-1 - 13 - CSAAELTNTEAFF TGCAGTGCCGCCGAGCTTACGAACACTGAAGCTTTCTTT
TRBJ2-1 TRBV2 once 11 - CASSDMGTKFF TGTGCCAGCAGTGATATGGGTACAAAGTTCTTC
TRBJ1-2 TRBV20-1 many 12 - CSAREGNYGYTF TGCAGTGCTAGAGAGGGTAACTATGGCTACACCTTC
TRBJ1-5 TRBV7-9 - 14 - CASSLVGVNQPQHF TGTGCCAGCAGCTTAGTCGGGGTCAATCAGCCCCAGCATTTT
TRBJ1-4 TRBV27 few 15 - CASSFGGVGTGKLFF TGTGCCAGCAGTTTTGGAGGCGTGGGGACGGGAAAACTGTTTTTT
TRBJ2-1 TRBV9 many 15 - CASSSRGGSYNEQFF TGTGCCAGCAGCTCCCGAGGCGGGTCCTACAATGAGCAGTTCTTC
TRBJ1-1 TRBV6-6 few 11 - CASSIRTEAFF TGTGCCAGCAGCATTAGGACTGAAGCTTTCTTT
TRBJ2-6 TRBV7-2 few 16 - CASSLDGNSGANVLTF TGTGCCAGCAGCTTAGACGGCAACTCTGGGGCCAACGTCCTGACTTTC
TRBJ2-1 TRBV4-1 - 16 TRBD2 CASSLRGEDPYTEQFF TGCGCCAGCAGCCTCCGGGGGGAAGACCCCTACACTGAGCAGTTCTTC
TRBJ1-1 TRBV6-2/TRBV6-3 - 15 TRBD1 CASSYVRGANTEAFF TGTGCCAGCAGTTACGTCAGGGGGGCAAACACTGAAGCTTTCTTT
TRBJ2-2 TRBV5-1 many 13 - CASGIGSTGELFF TGCGCCAGCGGCATAGGGAGCACCGGGGAGCTGTTTTTT
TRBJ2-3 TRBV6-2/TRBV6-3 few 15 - CASSFLAAGEDTQYF TGTGCCAGCAGTTTCCTAGCGGCAGGGGAAGATACGCAGTATTTT
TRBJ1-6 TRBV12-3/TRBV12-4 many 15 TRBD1 CASSLGTGRNSPLHF TGTGCCAGCAGTCTAGGGACAGGGAGGAATTCACCCCTCCACTTT
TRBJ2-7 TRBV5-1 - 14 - CASSFTGATGEQYF TGCGCCAGCAGCTTTACGGGGGCGACGGGGGAGCAGTACTTC
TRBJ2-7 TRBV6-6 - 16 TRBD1 CASSQPWTGGLYEQYF TGTGCCAGCAGCCAACCCTGGACAGGGGGATTGTACGAGCAGTACTTC
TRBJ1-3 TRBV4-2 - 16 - CASSRRQADSGNTIYF TGTGCCAGCAGCCGAAGACAGGCGGACTCTGGAAACACCATATATTTT
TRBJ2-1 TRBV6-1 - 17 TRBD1 CASSTWTGSGSYNEQFF TGTGCCAGCAGTACTTGGACAGGGTCGGGCTCCTACAATGAGCAGTTCTTC
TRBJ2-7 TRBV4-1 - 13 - CASSQEIPSEQYF TGCGCCAGCAGCCAAGAGATCCCCTCCGAGCAGTACTTC
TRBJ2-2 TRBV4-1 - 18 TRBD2 CASSQERSGGTWTGELFF TGCGCCAGCAGCCAAGAACGGAGCGGGGGGACGTGGACCGGGGAGCTGTTTTTT
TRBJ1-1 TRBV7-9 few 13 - CASSPIGGFEAFF TGTGCCAGCAGCCCTATCGGCGGGTTTGAAGCTTTCTTT
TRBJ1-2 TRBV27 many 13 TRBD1 CASSTLRGDGYTF TGTGCCAGCAGTACGCTCAGGGGGGACGGCTACACCTTC
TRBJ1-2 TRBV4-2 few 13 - CASSQDLGYGYTF TGTGCCAGCAGCCAAGATTTGGGCTATGGCTACACCTTC
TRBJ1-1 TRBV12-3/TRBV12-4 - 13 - CASSWGTDTEAFF TGTGCCAGCAGTTGGGGCACGGACACTGAAGCTTTCTTT
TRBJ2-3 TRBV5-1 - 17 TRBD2 CASSLALAGGLRDTQYF TGCGCCAGCAGCTTGGCCCTAGCGGGGGGGCTCAGAGATACGCAGTATTTT
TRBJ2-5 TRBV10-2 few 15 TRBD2 CASSPGLVSMETQYF TGCGCCAGCAGCCCAGGACTAGTCAGTATGGAGACCCAGTACTTC